Listed here is a single T cell receptor (beta chain). Its specificity is unknown. The entry originates in a study of cytomegalovirus exposure and HLA in healthy donors. V was clipped by 5 bases and J by 8 bases, with 16 bases between them. CDR1 SGHTA and CDR2 FQGTGA come from the germline V gene. CDR3 length equals 14 residues. PCR primers comprised 60 Vbeta and 13 Jbeta primers. Measured with immunoSEQ multiplex PCR; TCRdb has only the in-frame clones, and not every one. Its table lists 200,000 or so clones. Whole-study findings and limits: Sequence variants that were highly shared formed a cluster that was likely a sequencing artifact.

Sequences were obtained from PBMCs. The receptor comes from a boy younger than 18 in good health and CMV-seronegative. The chain recombines TRBV7-3 with TRBJ2-1; D is perhaps TRBD1 (6 bases). CDR3 coding DNA: TGTGCCAGCAGCGAGAACCCAGGGGACGATGAGCAGTTCTTC. Translation gives CASSENPGDDEQFF.